This passage covers 15 T cell receptor beta chains from one sample sequenced in a study of shared clonotypes between healthy human individuals. CD8 cells regarded as naive lacked CD45RO, were positively chosen for CCR7, and omitted terminally differentiated effector memory CD45RA+ cells. The data were produced by immunoSEQ multiplex PCR, yet TCRdb's version contains in-frame clones alone and is incomplete. Here the sample spans over 2 million clones, about 95% being singletons. Sequencing used naive CD8+ T cells sorted from blood. These receptors were obtained from a man aged 18 to 30 in good health.

J is TRBJ1-6 and V is TRBV11-2; TRBD1 matches at 9 bases. Germline assignment: CDR1 SGHAT and CDR2 FQNNGV. This CDR3 spans 14 amino acids. The V and J ends lost 5 bases and 7 bases, in that order; junction bases with no gene match: 3. The CDR3 region has the DNA TGTGCCAGCAGCATGGACAGGGGCAATTCACCCCTCCACTTT. This codes for CASSMDRGNSPLHF.

The chain uses TRBV18 and TRBJ1-1; no clear D. The length of the CDR3 is 14 residues. The V end was cut by 3 bases, the J end by 4 bases, with 12 bases between. Germline CDR1 and CDR2: KGHSH and LQKENI. CDR3 amino acids: CASSPANLVTEAFF. The DNA of the CDR3 is TGTGCCAGCTCACCGGCCAACTTAGTCACTGAAGCTTTCTTT.

The V and J genes are TRBV4-1 and TRBJ2-7, with D perhaps TRBD1 or TRBD2 (5 bases each). CDR3 size: 15 residues. The germline V gene encodes CDR1 MGHRA and CDR2 YSYEKL. Between the trimmed V and J ends, which lost 0 bases and 4 bases, there was a span of 13 bases. The CDR3 DNA follows: TGCGCCAGCAGCCAAGATGCATCTGGGGGTTACGAGCAGTACTTC. Its translation is CASSQDASGGYEQYF.

V gene TRBV30 combines with J gene TRBJ2-5; 9 bases are shared with TRBD1. Per germline, CDR1 GTSNPN and CDR2 SVGIG (reference sequence). Trimming took 4 bases from V and 4 from J; bases not matched to a gene: 10. The CDR3 runs to 15 residues. CDR3 in DNA: TGTGCCTGGACTCTAACCGGGACAGGGTCAGAGACCCAGTACTTC. Encoded protein: CAWTLTGTGSETQYF.

This rearrangement joins TRBV18 to TRBJ2-1; 7 nucleotides align to TRBD2. V dropped 2 bases and J dropped 8; count of bases not matched to a gene: 12. The CDR3 loop spans 16 amino acids. Looked up from germline, CDR1 is KGHSH and CDR2 is LQKENI. CDR3 in amino acids: CASSPGAGPKAHEQFF. The DNA for the CDR3 is TGTGCCAGCTCACCAGGAGCGGGACCGAAAGCCCATGAGCAGTTCTTC. The whole variable domain, filled in from reference TRBV18 and TRBJ2-1, reads NAGVMQNPRHLVRRRGQEARLRCSPMKGHSHVYWYRQLPEEGLKFMVYLQKENIIDESGMPKERFSAEFPKEGPSILRIQQVVRGDSAAYFCASSPGAGPKAHEQFFGPGTRLTVL.

V and J are TRBV4-1 and TRBJ2-7, with D tentatively TRBD2 (5 bases). From germline, CDR1 is MGHRA and CDR2 YSYEKL. This CDR3 is built from 16 residues. Trimming shortened V by 0 bases and J by 4 bases, and 16 bases separated the two germline ends. Here the CDR3 reads CASSQETWQAAYEQYF. In DNA form, the CDR3 reads TGCGCCAGCAGCCAAGAAACGTGGCAAGCGGCATACGAGCAGTACTTC.

The V and J genes are TRBV18 and TRBJ2-5; D is uncertain. In germline, CDR1 is KGHSH, CDR2 LQKENI. The CDR3 contains 12 residues. Trimming cost V 3 bases and J 9 bases, with 11 bases left between them. The CDR3 spells CASSPDEFAQYF. CDR3 bases: TGTGCCAGCTCACCGGATGAGTTTGCCCAGTACTTC.

V usage is TRBV9 and J usage is TRBJ2-2; 8 positions match TRBD1. Germline loops: CDR1 SGDLS, CDR2 YYNGEE. V shed 3 bases and J 7 bases; nucleotides not matched to a gene: 8. The CDR3 contains 15 residues. The CDR3 loop is CASSGSTGDSGELFF. Written as DNA, the CDR3 is TGTGCCAGCAGCGGTTCGACAGGGGACAGCGGGGAGCTGTTTTTT.

The chain has TRBV28 and TRBJ2-4, with a tentative D call TRBD1 (5 bases). CDR3 length: 12 amino acids. Germline values: CDR1 MDHEN, CDR2 SYDVKM. V shed 3 bases and J shed 8 bases, with 8 bases lying between them. CDR3 in DNA: TGTGCCAGCAGTTTCCCAGGGTACATTCAGTACTTC. The encoded protein is CASSFPGYIQYF.

Comment on this clone: This CDR3 is also generated by other DNA sequences in the sample. The CDR3 nucleotides read TGTGCCAGTAGTCCCGGGACCACCTACGAGCAGTACTTC. Encoded protein: CASSPGTTYEQYF. This sequence joins TRBV19 and TRBJ2-7; D is perhaps TRBD1 or TRBD2 (5 bases each). Germline CDR1 and CDR2: LNHDA and SQIVND (reference sequence). CDR3 length: 13 residues. V lost 5 bases to trimming and J lost 2 bases, with 10 bases between them. The whole variable domain, filled in from reference TRBV19 and TRBJ2-7, reads DGGITQSPKYLFRKEGQNVTLSCEQNLNHDAMYWYRQDPGQGLRLIYYSQIVNDFQKGDIAEGYSVSREKKESFPLTVTSAQKNPTAFYLCASSPGTTYEQYFGPGTRLTVT.

The CDR3 nucleotides read TGTGCCAGCAGTTCACACAGGGGTAGTGAGCAGTTCTTC. This sequence encodes CASSSHRGSEQFF. This sequence joins TRBV28 and TRBJ2-1; TRBD1 agrees at 7 bases. This CDR3 has 13 amino acids. J lost 9 bases, V lost 4 bases, and 6 bases had no gene match. CDR1 and CDR2 (germline): MDHEN, SYDVKM. Variable domain in full (rest from reference TRBV28 and TRBJ2-1): DVKVTQSSRYLVKRTGEKVFLECVQDMDHENMFWYRQDPGLGLRLIYFSYDVKMKEKGDIPEGYSVSREKKERFSLILESASTNQTSMYLCASSSHRGSEQFFGPGTRLTVL.

This chain connects TRBV2 to TRBJ1-1; D is ambiguous. Germline CDR1 SNHLY, CDR2 FYNNEI. V lost 7 bases and J 5 bases, leaving 8 bases between the germline ends. CDR3 length: 11 amino acids. The CDR3 sequence: CASNPGTEAFF. CDR3 bases: TGTGCCAGCAACCCAGGAACTGAAGCTTTCTTT.

This chain joins TRBV19 and TRBJ2-5; D gene unclear. V lost 10 bases and J 4 bases, leaving 13 bases between the germline ends. Germline V CDR1 and CDR2: LNHDA, SQIVND (reference sequence). The CDR3 covers 12 residues. DNA for the CDR3: TGTGCCACCATCGGGTCGGGAGAGACCCAGTACTTC. It yields the protein CATIGSGETQYF.

The table lists this clone with a count of one. The rearrangement uses TRBV5-6 and TRBJ1-2; the D is unclear. Germline V lookup: CDR1 SGHDT, CDR2 YYEEEE. V lost 0 bases and J lost 8, with 11 bases in between. This CDR3 contains 13 residues. The CDR3 region is CASSLGGVGGYTF. CDR3 DNA sequence: TGTGCCAGCAGCTTGGGAGGTGTCGGAGGCTACACCTTC.

The genes are TRBV28 and TRBJ2-2; D gene ambiguous. Germline V CDR1 and CDR2: MDHEN, SYDVKM. Trimming stripped 5 bases from V and 5 bases from J, with 12 bases between. This CDR3 is 14 amino acids long. CDR3 amino acids: CASSGYSRTGELFF. CDR3 coding DNA: TGTGCCAGCAGTGGATACTCACGAACCGGGGAGCTGTTTTTT.